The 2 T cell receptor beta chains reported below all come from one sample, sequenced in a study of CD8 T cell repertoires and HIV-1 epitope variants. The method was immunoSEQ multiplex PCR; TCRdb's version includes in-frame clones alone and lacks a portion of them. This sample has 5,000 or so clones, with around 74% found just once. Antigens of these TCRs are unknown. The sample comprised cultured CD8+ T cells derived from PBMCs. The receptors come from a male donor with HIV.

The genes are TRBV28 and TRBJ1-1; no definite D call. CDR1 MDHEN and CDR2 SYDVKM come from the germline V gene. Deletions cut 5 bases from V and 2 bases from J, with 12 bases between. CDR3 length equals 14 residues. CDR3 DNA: TGTGCCAGCAGTCTCGAGCAGGCCAACACTGAAGCTTTCTTT. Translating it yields CASSLEQANTEAFF.

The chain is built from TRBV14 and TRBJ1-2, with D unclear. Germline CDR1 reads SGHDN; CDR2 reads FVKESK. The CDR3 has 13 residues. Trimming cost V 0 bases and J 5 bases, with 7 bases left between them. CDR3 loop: CASSQEETYGYTF. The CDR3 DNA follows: TGTGCCAGCAGCCAAGAAGAGACTTATGGCTACACCTTC.